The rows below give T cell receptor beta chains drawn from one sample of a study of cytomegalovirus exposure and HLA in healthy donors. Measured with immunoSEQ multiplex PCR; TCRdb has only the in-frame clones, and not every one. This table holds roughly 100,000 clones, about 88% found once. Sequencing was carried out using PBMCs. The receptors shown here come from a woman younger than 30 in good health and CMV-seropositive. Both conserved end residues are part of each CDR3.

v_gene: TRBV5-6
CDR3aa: CASSITVGPGELFF

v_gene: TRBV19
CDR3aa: CASTGVSNQPQHF

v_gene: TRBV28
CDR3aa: CASSLGARGGYTF

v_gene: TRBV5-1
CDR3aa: CASSFTGGSYNEQFF

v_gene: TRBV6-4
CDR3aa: CASSQLAGGVTDTQYF

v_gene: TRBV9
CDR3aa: CASSVDESTGELFF

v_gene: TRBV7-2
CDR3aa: CASSSQLGLTDTQYF

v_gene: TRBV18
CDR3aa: CASSPPTGTGPPEQYF

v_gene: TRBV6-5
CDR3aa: CASSYSLTARSGGYTF

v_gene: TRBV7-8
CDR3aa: CASSLDMGSYGYTF

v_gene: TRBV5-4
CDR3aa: CASSDQGGNSPLHF

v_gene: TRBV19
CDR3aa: CASTGQGGGNQPQHF

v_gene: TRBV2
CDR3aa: CASSLGQGGEQYF

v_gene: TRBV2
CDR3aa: CASSEAQRGVGQPQHF

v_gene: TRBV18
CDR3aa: CASSPDRVTEAFF

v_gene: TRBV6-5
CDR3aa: CASSYPLYGYTF

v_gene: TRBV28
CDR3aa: CATKPGTGGYEQYF

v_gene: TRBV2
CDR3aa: CASSVQGRAPEAFF

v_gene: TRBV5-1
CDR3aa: CASSFTDNTEAFF

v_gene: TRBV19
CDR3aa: CASSRGQGISQPQHF

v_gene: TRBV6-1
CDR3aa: CASSEAFGSSVDGYTF

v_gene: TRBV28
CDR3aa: CASSNAGDSRNTIYF

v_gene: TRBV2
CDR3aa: CASSSGEGLGYTF

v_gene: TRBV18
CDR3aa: CASSPPMGDEQFF

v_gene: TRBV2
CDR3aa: CASLTVEKLFF

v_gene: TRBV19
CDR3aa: CASSAGVESNQPQHF

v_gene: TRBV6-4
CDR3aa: CASPDSINTDTQYF

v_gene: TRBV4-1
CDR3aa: CASSRVVGEETQYF

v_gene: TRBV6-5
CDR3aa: CASSYTGRTDTQYF

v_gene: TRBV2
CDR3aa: CASSRPGGDGYTF

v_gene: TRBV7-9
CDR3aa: CASSEIGRVHEQFF

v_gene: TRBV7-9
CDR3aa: CASSLREAFSYNSPLHF

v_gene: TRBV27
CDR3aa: CASSFGTALNEKLFF

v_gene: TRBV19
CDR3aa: CASSPADRGYEQYF

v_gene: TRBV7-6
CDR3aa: CASSLASSQTGQANYGYTF

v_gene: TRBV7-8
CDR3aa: CASSLDRNTEAFF

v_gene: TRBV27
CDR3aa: CASRSPLRGFNSPLHF

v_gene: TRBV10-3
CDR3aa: CAISESGGRPLSYGYTF

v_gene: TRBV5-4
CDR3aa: CASSGRLAGRQETQYF

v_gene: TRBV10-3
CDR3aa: CAISEGGYTNYGYTF

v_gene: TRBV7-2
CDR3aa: CASSPRRVSSGNTIYF

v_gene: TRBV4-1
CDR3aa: CASSQGDRSYSGEQYF

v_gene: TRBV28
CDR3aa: CASSPISFQEGAFF

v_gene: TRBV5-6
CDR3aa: CASSLIARALGYGYTF

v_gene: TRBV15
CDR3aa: CATSRERGSGNTIYF

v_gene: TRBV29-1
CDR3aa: CSVAHRDYSYNEQFF

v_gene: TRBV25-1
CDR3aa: CASRTGAEETQYF

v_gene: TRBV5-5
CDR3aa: CASSLAGWSSYNSPLHF

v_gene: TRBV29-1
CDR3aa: CSVGWVAIGQETQYF

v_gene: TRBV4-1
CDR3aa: CASSQEAGFSNQPQHF

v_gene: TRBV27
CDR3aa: CASSPLGPGALGDEQYF

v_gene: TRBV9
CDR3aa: CASSPKGVVGGYTF

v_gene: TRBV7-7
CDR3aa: CASSPPGEETQYF

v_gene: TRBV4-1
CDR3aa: CASSPWTEGGYTF

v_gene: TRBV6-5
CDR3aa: CASKRADTQYF

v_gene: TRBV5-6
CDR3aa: CASSATGGGSEKLFF

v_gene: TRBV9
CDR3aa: CASSVGRATEAFF

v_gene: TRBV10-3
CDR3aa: CAISATQGRYTF

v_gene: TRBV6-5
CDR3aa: CASSYDSQGTEAFF

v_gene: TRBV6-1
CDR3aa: CASSEEPGWAGQPQHF